This T cell receptor beta chain emerged from a study of blood T cell repertoires in COVID-19. Across the study: From T cells, B-cell-depleted T cells, or PBMCs came the material, which was cDNA or gDNA.

Original methodology: Scientists estimated how many nucleated cells there were by amplifying reference gene primers. The method was immunoSEQ multiplex PCR; TCRdb's version includes in-frame clones alone and lacks a portion of them. V and J calls and clone size are as listed in that table; D and trimming were resolved from the DNA. The sample carries 150,000 to 200,000 clones, roughly 85% recorded once. The CDR3 is made up of 17 amino acids. The study assigned cohorts using participant-reported clinical history. Resolution of symptoms, clearance, or two negative PCRs was present in recovered Cohort 3 donors.

The chain has TRBV21-1 and TRBJ2-3; the DNA was not used to check the table's D call, TRBD2. TRBV21-1 is an annotated pseudogene. The material sequenced was PBMCs or T cells enriched from blood (not recorded which). This clonotype was obtained from a man between 60 and 75 years old who had recovered from COVID-19. The CDR3 is CASSKGFRGRGSDTQYF. CDR3 nucleotides: TGTGCCAGCAGCAAAGGGTTTCGAGGGCGTGGGTCAGATACGCAGTATTTT.